The clone carrying this TCR beta chain was seen at least ten times. No antigen is known for it. This entry comes from a study of T-cell reconstitution after alpha-beta-depleted transplantation in children. Regarding the study as a whole: The study reportedly traced alpha-beta T cells about two months after transplant to several hundred expanded graft clones. It was newly produced T cells that mostly accounted for T-cell counts and diversity one year after transplant. TCRbeta diversity was high at day 60 in some patients (a result of surviving recipient T cells and thymic progenitors).

Preparing the TCRbeta library involved the use of unique molecular identifiers. From the PCR reads, TCRdb called clonotypes with MiXCR, one entry per CDR3 protein. The sample gives 97,000 or so distinct CDR3 sequences, under 9% of which show up once; around 17% is in the top ten. The V and J ends lost 4 bases and 1 base respectively, with 7 bases between them. This CDR3 region has 13 residues. This TCR was sampled from a boy younger than 10 with acute lymphoblastic leukemia, due to receive a stem cell transplant. Specimen: PBMCs, collected before TCRalphabeta/CD19-depleted stem cell transplant. This sequence joins TRBV12-3 or TRBV12-4 and TRBJ1-1; D remains ambiguous. In nucleotides, the CDR3 is TGTGCCAGCAGTTCCGGGCGGAACACTGAAGCTTTCTTT. It encodes CASSSGRNTEAFF.